Presented here are 26 T cell receptor beta chains from one specimen sequenced in a study of cytomegalovirus exposure and HLA in healthy donors. TCRdb keeps only in-frame clones here, not all; method: immunoSEQ multiplex PCR. The sample has about 160,000 clones, 91% seen once. Specimen: PBMCs. The receptors were sampled from a young woman in good health and CMV-seropositive.

The rearrangement joins TRBV4-1 to TRBJ1-2; D gene unclear. The ends were cut back, 0 bases at V and 2 bases at J, with 10 bases in the middle. The germline V gene has CDR1 MGHRA and CDR2 YSYEKL. CDR3 length: 15 amino acids. For the CDR3, the DNA is TGCGCCAGCAGCCAAGATTGGCTGGTCAACTATGGCTACACCTTC. Protein: CASSQDWLVNYGYTF.

The genes are TRBV7-9 and TRBJ2-3; 7 bases line up with TRBD1. The CDR3 contains 14 residues. CDR1 and CDR2 (germline): SEHNR, FQNEAQ (reference sequence). V lost 6 bases to trimming and J lost 3 bases; unmatched junction nucleotides: 6. The CDR3 loop reads CASRETGETDTQYF. The CDR3 DNA reads as TGTGCCAGCAGGGAAACAGGGGAAACAGATACGCAGTATTTT.

This chain connects TRBV4-1 to TRBJ1-3; D may be TRBD1 (5 bases). Germline V gene sequence: CDR1 MGHRA, CDR2 YSYEKL. There are 15 residues in the CDR3. The ends were cut back, 7 bases at V and 3 bases at J, with 16 bases in the middle. CDR3 residues: CASTRGGEIGNTIYF. The CDR3, as DNA: TGCGCCAGCACCCGGGGGGGGGAAATTGGAAACACCATATATTTT.

For this clone: One junction end disagrees with the germline gene, perhaps due to a read error. The rearrangement links TRBV5-1 to TRBJ2-7; 10 bases agree with TRBD1. Per germline, CDR1 SGHRS and CDR2 YFSETQ. This CDR3 contains 16 residues. The CDR3 DNA follows: TGCGCCAGCAGCCTCGGGGACGGGACAGGGGCCTACGGGCAGTACTTC. Its protein is CASSLGDGTGAYGQYF.

V and J are TRBV10-3 and TRBJ2-5; 15 bases are shared with TRBD2. Per germline, CDR1 ENHRY and CDR2 SYGVKD. The CDR3 loop spans 16 amino acids. V lost 3 bases and J lost 5; bases outside the gene matches: 4. The CDR3 nucleotides are TGTGCCATCAGTGACCGGACTAGCGGGGGGGCGGAGACCCAGTACTTC. Protein sequence: CAISDRTSGGAETQYF.

V usage is TRBV19 and J usage is TRBJ2-1, with no clear D. Germline CDR1 reads LNHDA; CDR2 reads SQIVND (reference sequence). The CDR3 totals 16 residues. Trimming removed 3 bases from V and 0 bases from J, with 12 bases in between. CDR3 in DNA: TGTGCCAGTAGTATTGGCGGTATACTCTCCTACAATGAGCAGTTCTTC. Protein product: CASSIGGILSYNEQFF. Full variable domain (remainder filled in from reference TRBV19 and TRBJ2-1): DGGITQSPKYLFRKEGQNVTLSCEQNLNHDAMYWYRQDPGQGLRLIYYSQIVNDFQKGDIAEGYSVSREKKESFPLTVTSAQKNPTAFYLCASSIGGILSYNEQFFGPGTRLTVL.

The chain links TRBV28 to TRBJ2-1; the match to TRBD1 covers 8 bases. CDR1 is MDHEN, CDR2 SYDVKM, per germline. Unmatched junction bases numbered 6, after V lost 5 bases and J lost 3 bases. The CDR3 covers 15 residues. CDR3 sequence reads: CASSPWTGHYNEQFF. DNA for the CDR3: TGTGCCAGCAGTCCCTGGACAGGGCACTACAATGAGCAGTTCTTC.

This clone was seen more than once but under ten times. CDR3 region: CATQKPGQASYEQYF. In DNA, the CDR3 is TGTGCCACCCAAAAGCCGGGACAGGCCTCCTACGAGCAGTACTTC. The chain is built from TRBV27 and TRBJ2-7, with 8 bases lining up with TRBD1. This CDR3 has 15 amino acids. V was pared by 10 bases and J by 0 bases, with 11 bases of the junction left unmatched. Germline values: CDR1 MNHEY, CDR2 SMNVEV (reference sequence).

The chain has TRBV6-6 and TRBJ1-1; D unclear. The CDR3 consists of 15 residues. CDR1 is MNHNY, CDR2 SVGAGI, per germline (reference sequence). V was clipped by 5 bases and J by 0 bases, with 13 bases between them. The CDR3 reads CASSTFTAMNTEAFF. CDR3 DNA sequence: TGTGCCAGCAGTACGTTCACAGCCATGAACACTGAAGCTTTCTTT.

This chain links TRBV2 with TRBJ2-1; 12 bases match TRBD2. This CDR3 contains 18 residues. The germline CDR1 and CDR2 sequences are SNHLY and FYNNEI. The V and J ends lost 1 base and 5 bases, in that order; junction bases with no gene match: 9. The CDR3, as DNA: TGTGCCAGCAGTGAAGAACTAGCGGGAGGAGGGTATAACAATGAGCAGTTCTTC. It codes for CASSEELAGGGYNNEQFF. Looking up the rest from reference TRBV2 and TRBJ2-1 gives the full variable domain: EPEVTQTPSHQVTQMGQEVILRCVPISNHLYFYWYRQILGQKVEFLVSFYNNEISEKSEIFDDQFSVERPDGSNFTLKIRSTKLEDSAMYFCASSEELAGGGYNNEQFFGPGTRLTVL.

Worth noting for this clone: Other nucleotide sequences in the sample specify the same CDR3. This rearrangement joins TRBV29-1 to TRBJ2-3; TRBD2 agrees at 11 bases. This CDR3 contains 15 residues. Germline V lookup: CDR1 SQVTM, CDR2 ANQGSEA. J gave up 5 bases and V 6 bases, and 10 bases lay outside the gene matches. The CDR3 bases are TGCAGCGTGGAGCGTAGCGGGGGGGCGATAGATACGCAGTATTTT. Protein product: CSVERSGGAIDTQYF.

The chain couples TRBV4-1 to TRBJ1-4, with a tentative D call TRBD1 (6 bases). V lost 2 bases and J 7 bases, leaving 14 bases between the germline ends. The CDR3 runs 15 residues. From germline, CDR1 is MGHRA and CDR2 YSYEKL. This CDR3 reads CASSQLQGKGEKLFF. CDR3 DNA: TGCGCCAGCAGCCAACTACAGGGCAAAGGTGAAAAACTGTTTTTT.

This rearrangement joins TRBV5-6 to TRBJ1-1, with TRBD1 identical over 10 bases. This CDR3 has 15 amino acids. J was trimmed by 4 bases and V by 4 bases; bases with no gene match: 7. In germline, CDR1 is SGHDT, CDR2 YYEEEE. The CDR3, as DNA: TGTGCCAGCAGCCAATCGGGACAGGGGTCCACTGAAGCTTTCTTT. This sequence encodes CASSQSGQGSTEAFF.

The CDR3 nucleotides are TGTGCCAGCAGCCCCGGGGGTGGTCCAGATACGCAGTATTTT. This encodes CASSPGGGPDTQYF. The chain uses TRBV7-3 and TRBJ2-3, with TRBD2 as a possible D gene (6 bases). Germline CDR1 reads SGHTA; CDR2 reads FQGTGA. Trimming removed 5 bases from V and 4 bases from J, with 13 bases in between. This CDR3 spans 14 amino acids.

The chain carries TRBV27 and TRBJ2-7, with D perhaps matching TRBD1 (6 bases). The CDR3 totals 13 residues. Germline assignment: CDR1 MNHEY and CDR2 SMNVEV (reference sequence). The V and J ends lost 5 bases and 2 bases respectively, with 10 bases between them. The CDR3 reads CASSPGTPYEQYF. The CDR3 bases are TGTGCCAGCAGTCCGGGGACACCCTACGAGCAGTACTTC.

This clone was observed a single time. The chain recombines TRBV15 with TRBJ1-3; 11 nucleotides line up with TRBD1. V was clipped by 0 bases and J by 0 bases; unmatched bases: 13. Germline V gene data show CDR1 as LNHNV and CDR2 as YYDKDF (reference sequence). CDR3 length: 21 amino acids. The CDR3 spells CATSRDKDRGLSPYSGNTIYF. For the CDR3, the DNA is TGTGCCACCAGCAGAGATAAGGACAGGGGGCTTTCCCCCTACTCTGGAAACACCATATATTTT.

The chain joins TRBV7-2 to TRBJ1-1, with D unclear. This CDR3 comprises 15 residues. The germline V gene encodes CDR1 SGHTA and CDR2 FQGNSA. V was shortened by 0 bases and J by 0 bases, with 8 bases between the two germline ends. The CDR3 DNA follows: TGTGCCAGCAGCTTAGCAGGAGGGATGAACACTGAAGCTTTCTTT. It codes for CASSLAGGMNTEAFF.

The V call is TRBV7-9, the J call TRBJ2-6, with D hard to call. This CDR3 has 16 residues. Germline-derived CDR1 and CDR2 are SEHNR and FQNEAQ (reference sequence). V was trimmed by 2 bases and J by 0 bases, leaving 8 bases between them. The CDR3 bases are TGTGCCAGCAGCTTAACCCCTACCTCTGGGGCCAACGTCCTGACTTTC. This codes for CASSLTPTSGANVLTF.

This clone was seen just once. The CDR3 DNA is TGTGCCAGCAGCCCCCTCTCAGTGTCCTACGAGCAGTACTTC. Protein sequence: CASSPLSVSYEQYF. The J gene is TRBJ2-7, the V gene TRBV11-2, with unresolved D. Germline V gene lookup returns CDR1 SGHAT and CDR2 FQNNGV. V was trimmed by 5 bases and J by 1 base, leaving 12 bases between them. The CDR3 length is 14 residues.

The rearrangement links TRBV7-6 to TRBJ2-1, with TRBD2 matching over 7 bases. From germline, CDR1 is SGHVS and CDR2 FNYEAQ. Trimming removed 0 bases from V and 4 bases from J; junction bases left unmatched: 6. The CDR3 contains 16 residues. CDR3 sequence: CASSLAGSGRYNEQFF. CDR3 bases: TGTGCCAGCAGCTTAGCCGGTAGCGGGCGATACAATGAGCAGTTCTTC.

For this clone: Different DNA sequences within this sample yield the same CDR3. The chain recombines TRBV18 with TRBJ1-6; 9 nucleotides line up with TRBD1. CDR1 is KGHSH, CDR2 LQKENI, per germline. Germline trimming cut 3 bases from V and 9 bases from J; bases unmatched to any gene: 3. The CDR3 is 14 residues long. This CDR3 is CASSPGQGGSPLHF. DNA of the CDR3: TGTGCCAGCTCACCGGGACAGGGAGGTTCACCCCTCCACTTT.

The V and J genes are TRBV7-9 and TRBJ1-1, with a tentative D call TRBD1 (6 bases). V was pared by 5 bases and J by 4 bases, with 20 bases between. Germline assignment: CDR1 SEHNR and CDR2 FQNEAQ (reference sequence). The CDR3 runs 16 residues. CDR3 sequence reads: CASSDRDKKGSTEAFF. CDR3 bases: TGTGCCAGCAGCGACCGGGACAAAAAAGGTAGCACTGAAGCTTTCTTT.

The V gene is TRBV29-1, the J gene TRBJ2-5, with D maybe TRBD2 (5 bases). Per the germline V gene, CDR1 is SQVTM and CDR2 is ANQGSEA. V was trimmed by 0 bases and J by 6 bases, leaving 14 bases between them. This CDR3 contains 14 residues. This chain's CDR3 is CSVEDSGRGKTQYF. The CDR3 DNA sequence: TGCAGCGTTGAAGACTCAGGCCGAGGGAAGACCCAGTACTTC. Using reference TRBV29-1 and TRBJ2-5 for the parts outside the CDR3, the full variable domain is SAVISQKPSRDICQRGTSLTIQCQVDSQVTMMFWYRQQPGQSLTLIATANQGSEATYESGFVIDKFPISRPNLTFSTLTVSNMSPEDSSIYLCSVEDSGRGKTQYFGPGTRLLVL.

The chain carries TRBV5-1 and TRBJ2-1; D possibly corresponds to TRBD1 (5 bases). Germline-derived CDR1 and CDR2 are SGHRS and YFSETQ. V lost 1 base, J lost 3 bases, and 14 bases lay in between. The CDR3 spans 16 residues. The CDR3 region has the DNA TGCGCCAGCAGCTTGAGGGCGACAGAACTCTACAATGAGCAGTTCTTC. It translates to CASSLRATELYNEQFF.

The chain links TRBV7-8 to TRBJ2-7, with 8 bases aligning to TRBD2. V lost 1 base to trimming and J lost 7 bases; unmatched junction nucleotides: 18. The CDR3 loop spans 18 amino acids. Germline CDR1 and CDR2: SGHVS and FQNEAQ. The CDR3 DNA reads TGTGCCAGCAGCTTAGAGGTGGGAACGGGGGGGTTACAAGGGGAGCAGTACTTC. This translates into CASSLEVGTGGLQGEQYF.

Points on this clone: Additional DNA sequences in this sample encode the identical CDR3. The chain carries TRBV5-1 and TRBJ1-1, with unresolved D. CDR1 and CDR2 from the germline V gene are SGHRS and YFSETQ. Trimming removed 0 bases at V and 1 base at J, with 7 bases between. This CDR3 comprises 14 residues. The CDR3 DNA reads as TGCGCCAGCAGCTTGGCTGCGGGGAACACTGAAGCTTTCTTT. Translation: CASSLAAGNTEAFF.